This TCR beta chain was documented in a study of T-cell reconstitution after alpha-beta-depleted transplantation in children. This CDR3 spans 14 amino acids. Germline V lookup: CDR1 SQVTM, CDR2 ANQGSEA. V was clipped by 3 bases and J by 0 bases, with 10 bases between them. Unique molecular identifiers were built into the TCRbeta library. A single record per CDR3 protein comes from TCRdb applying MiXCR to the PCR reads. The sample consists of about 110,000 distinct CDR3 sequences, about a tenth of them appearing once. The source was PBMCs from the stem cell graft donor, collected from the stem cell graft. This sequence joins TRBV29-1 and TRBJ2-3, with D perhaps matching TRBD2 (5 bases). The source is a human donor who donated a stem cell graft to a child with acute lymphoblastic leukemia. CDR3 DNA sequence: TGCAGCGTTGAGTCCAGGACTAGCACAGATACGCAGTATTTT. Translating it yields CSVESRTSTDTQYF.